This entry describes one T cell receptor beta chain. Its specificity is unknown. The data were produced by immunoSEQ multiplex PCR, yet TCRdb's version contains in-frame clones alone and is incomplete. The sample has under 8,000 clones. The CDR3 is 13 amino acids. Only the protein is available. Per the germline V gene, CDR1 is MNHNS and CDR2 is SASEGT. The data are from a study of synovial regulatory T cells in juvenile arthritis. Regarding the study as a whole: Inflammation-associated Treg cells in blood had less TCR diversity than the remaining blood Treg cells.

The chain combines TRBV6-1 with TRBJ2-7; TCRdb proposes TRBD2, but this gene call is untestable without DNA. The sequence was collected from a donor younger than 30 with juvenile idiopathic arthritis. The sample comprised Treg cells from blood. As for subset: remaining (HLA-DR-negative) circulating blood Treg cells. Here the CDR3 reads CASRSGVFYEQYF.